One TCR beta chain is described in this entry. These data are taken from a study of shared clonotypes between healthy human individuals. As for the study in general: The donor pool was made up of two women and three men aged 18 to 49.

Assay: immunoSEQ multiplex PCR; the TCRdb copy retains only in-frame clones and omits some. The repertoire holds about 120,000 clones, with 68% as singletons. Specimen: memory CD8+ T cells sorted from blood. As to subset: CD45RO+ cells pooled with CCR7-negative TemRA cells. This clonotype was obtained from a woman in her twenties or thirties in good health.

CDR3 bases: TGTGCCAGCAGCTTAAGCGCGGGAATCACAGATACGCAGTATTTT. This codes for CASSLSAGITDTQYF. The gene calls are TRBV7-8 and TRBJ2-3, with D perhaps matching TRBD2 (6 bases). The CDR3 covers 15 residues. Germline V lookup: CDR1 SGHVS, CDR2 FQNEAQ. Trimming took 2 bases from V and 2 from J, leaving 11 bases between them.